This T cell receptor (beta chain) was sequenced for a study of cytomegalovirus exposure and HLA in healthy donors. PCR involved 60 Vbeta and 13 Jbeta primers. In the original workflow: Counted up in a later analysis, unique TCR beta chains came to some 80 million, with roughly 11 million shared. Data came from immunoSEQ multiplex PCR; TCRdb stores just in-frame clones and leaves some out. The DNA gave D and trimming, while V, J and clone size come from that table. The data show 150,000 or so clones, 80% seen once. Germline-derived CDR1 and CDR2 are MDHEN and SYDVKM. The CDR3 spans 15 residues. The V gene lost 6 bases and the J gene lost 0 bases, with 12 bases spanning the gap.

The source of this sequence is a woman between 45 and 60 years old in good health and CMV-seropositive. J is TRBJ1-5 and V is TRBV28; no clear D. The specimen sequenced was PBMCs. The CDR3 region is CASRRADYSNQPQHF. The CDR3, as DNA: TGTGCCAGCAGGAGGGCCGATTATAGCAATCAGCCCCAGCATTTT.